A selection of T cell receptor beta chains follows, all from one sample in a study of T cells in tuberculosis. Produced via immunoSEQ multiplex PCR; TCRdb's table is partial and in-frame only. The sample includes under 45,000 clones, 95% of them seen just once. The specimen was PBMCs. The receptors were sampled from a donor between 5 and 29 years old with latent tuberculosis or without tuberculosis infection. CDR3s leave out the opening cysteine and the closing phenylalanine or tryptophan.

TRBV27 ATSSGLQETQY
TRBV7-8 ASSSGTGVF
TRBV5-4 ASRRSDRVGMSHGYT
TRBV10-3 AISESTTGVNTDTQY
TRBV28 ASSLWPQAPNYGYT
TRBV7-8 ASSLPQAGRGYSNEQF
TRBV28 ASNAGGTNTEAF
TRBV15 ATRLNANYNSPLH
TRBV19 ASSIQGRGTEAF
TRBV7-2 ASSLATGHDANQPQH
TRBV25-1 ASTRAGDEQY
TRBV5-8 ASSLAGGPNTGELF
TRBV12-5 ASGYTRPNFRDTQY
TRBV5-6 ASSHTSGEGF
TRBV5-5 ASSQEKNIPGQAYEQY
TRBV7-9 ASRTAGTGNTGELF
TRBV7-3 ASSPGVDTEAF
TRBV25-1 ASSASIQKQGFNYGYT
TRBV18 ASSPGQKYEQY
TRBV28 ASSLDRPNYGYT
TRBV28 ASNPGQGLNQPQH
TRBV7-3 ASSFMTSGEITDTQY
TRBV5-6 ASRLGQGATEAF
TRBV15 ATSRSEGAQVYGYT
TRBV2 ASSEVLRADTQY
TRBV5-1 ASSLAGGEAYEQY
TRBV27 ASSPGQGPYEQY
TRBV2 ASTPTGGASTEAF
TRBV11-2 ASSQKPGQTYNEQF
TRBV6-1 ASSKDKDRQGVWREQY
TRBV5-4 ASSRDRGKLNTEAF
TRBV6-1 ASSQPGQPYEQY
TRBV7-7 ASSLGGGAADTQY
TRBV6-6 ASSNTRQPRETQY
TRBV7-8 ASSFDPAWRAEAF
TRBV18 ASSQATRNTIY
TRBV13 ASSSSTGDRTVYGYT
TRBV30 AWKDRAFTEAF
TRBV18 ASSLTHNEQF
TRBV27 ASSPTSGGVLRASGELF
TRBV30 AWRGTGISGANVLT
TRBV6-5 ASSYGRGLMNTEAF
TRBV6-1 ASSGIPGYNEQF
TRBV27 ASSLSSSTYGYT
TRBV4-1 ASLRDTGELF
TRBV10-3 AAGQGWDYGYT
TRBV27 ASSLAGSQNTEAF
TRBV5-6 ASSKPGQGTDTQY
TRBV5-4 ASSLYSGKEYYNEQF
TRBV6-5 ASSYSLAGGYNEQF
TRBV30 AWSPDRLSLAKNIQY
TRBV11-2 ASSLDRGQNTEAF
TRBV5-4 ASSRKTGNTEAF
TRBV7-3 ASSLTLPGRAGNQPQH
TRBV10-2 ASRRRDRDSGANVLT
TRBV5-1 ASSLRQGWWTNTEAF
TRBV6-1 AVGSGIAYNSPLH